This T cell receptor (beta chain) was documented in a study of T cells in Graves' hyperthyroidism and ophthalmopathy. On the study more broadly: Peripheral blood collection took place at initial diagnosis, before any treatment. Findings of the study overall: A model of 13 V-J features distinguished ophthalmopathy from stable hyperthyroidism.

Ten or more counts support this clonotype. No antigen is known for it. V was clipped by 3 bases and J by 2 bases, with 8 bases between them. This CDR3 contains 14 residues. Germline lookup yields CDR1 SGHDN and CDR2 FVKESK. There were TCR beta CDR3 regions amplified from RNA transcripts. Carried out on the TCR CDR3, a first-round RT-PCR used the HTBI primer set. One entry per CDR3 protein, called by TCRdb with MiXCR from the multiplex PCR reads. The data show 700,000 to 950,000 distinct CDR3 sequences, over 35% seen once. Source material: blood. The chain links TRBV14 to TRBJ1-3; D not resolved. The clonotype comes from a woman aged 40 to 50 with Graves' hyperthyroidism. CDR3 coding DNA: TGTGCCAGCAGCCATCGAGGGCCTGGAAACACCATATATTTT. Translation: CASSHRGPGNTIYF.